This T cell receptor beta chain is from a study of T cell responses to AZD1222 COVID-19 vaccine. Study overall: Pooling covered second doses at about 4 or about 12 weeks.

A note on this clone: The antigen remains undetermined.

V lost 0 bases and J 3 bases, leaving 11 bases between the germline ends. Per the germline V gene, CDR1 is SGHRS and CDR2 is YFSETQ. The CDR3 is 15 amino acids. The data were produced by immunoSEQ multiplex PCR, yet TCRdb's version contains in-frame clones alone and is incomplete. This sample has 120,000 or so clones, with 70% to 90% found just once. Study-level results: Two doses of AZD1222 preceded a rise in Spike-specific TCR breadth and depth. The donor cohort was predominantly white British with a female majority, and clonal diversity may have been underestimated. Repertoire sampling happened only post peak T cell response.

The chain recombines TRBV5-1 with TRBJ2-3, with a possible D match to TRBD1 (5 bases). Sequences were derived from peripheral blood, sampled on day 0 of AZD1222 vaccination. The TCR was taken from an adult in good health. CDR3 sequence: CASSLVGRVTDTQYF. The CDR3 coding sequence is TGCGCCAGCAGCTTGGTGGGCAGGGTGACAGATACGCAGTATTTT.